This T cell receptor beta chain was identified during a study of beta chain features in type 1 diabetes. As every portion of the isolated RNA was reverse transcribed, the sequencing read expressed TCRB transcripts. The assay was immunoSEQ multiplex PCR, and TCRdb's table has in-frame clones only and misses some. The data contain 300,000 to 350,000 clones, roughly a fifth of them seen just once; the ten biggest clones take up 0.035% to 0.05%. From germline, CDR1 is LGHNA and CDR2 YNFKEQ. This CDR3 is 17 amino acids long. The germline V and J ends were trimmed by 0 bases and 7 bases, with 18 bases remaining between them.

The sample was naive CD4+ T cells from blood. The source is a woman between 18 and 29 years old in good health. This chain uses TRBV4-2 with TRBJ2-2; weak D call: TRBD2 (6 bases). CDR3 sequence: CASSQDRGSGAVGELFF. In DNA form, the CDR3 reads TGTGCCAGCAGCCAAGATAGAGGGTCGGGAGCCGTCGGGGAGCTGTTTTTT.